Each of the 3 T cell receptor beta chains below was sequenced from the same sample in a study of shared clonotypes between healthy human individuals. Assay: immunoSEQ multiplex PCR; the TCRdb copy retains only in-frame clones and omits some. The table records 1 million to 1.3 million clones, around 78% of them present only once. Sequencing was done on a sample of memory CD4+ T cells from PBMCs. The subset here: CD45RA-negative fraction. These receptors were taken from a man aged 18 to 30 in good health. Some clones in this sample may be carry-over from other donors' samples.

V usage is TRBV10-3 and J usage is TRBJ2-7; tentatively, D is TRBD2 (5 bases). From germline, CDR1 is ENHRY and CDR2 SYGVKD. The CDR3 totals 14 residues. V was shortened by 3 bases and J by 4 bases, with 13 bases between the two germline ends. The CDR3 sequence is CAISEGGYFYEQYF. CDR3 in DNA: TGTGCCATCAGTGAAGGAGGTTACTTTTACGAGCAGTACTTC.

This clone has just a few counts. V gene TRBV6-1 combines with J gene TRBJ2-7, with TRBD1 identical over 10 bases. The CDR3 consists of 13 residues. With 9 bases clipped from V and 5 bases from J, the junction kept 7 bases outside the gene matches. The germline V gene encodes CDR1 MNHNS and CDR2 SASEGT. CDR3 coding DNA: TGTGCCAGTCCGGGACAGGGGTCACACGAGCAGTACTTC. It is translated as CASPGQGSHEQYF.

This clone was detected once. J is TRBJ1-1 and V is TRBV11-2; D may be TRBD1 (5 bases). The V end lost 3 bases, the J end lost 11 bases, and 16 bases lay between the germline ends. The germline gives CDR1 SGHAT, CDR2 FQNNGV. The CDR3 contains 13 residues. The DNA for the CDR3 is TGTGCCAGCAGCTTCCGGGACCAAATAAGGGCTTTCTTT. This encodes CASSFRDQIRAFF.